This T cell receptor beta chain was captured in a study of metastatic and nonmetastatic thyroid tumors. About the research overall: Repertoire comparison spanned blood and tumor or nodule tissue of malignant and benign thyroid patients. Findings and limits, study-wide: Malignant thyroid tumors reportedly exceeded benign nodules significantly in TCR beta diversity, with the difference appearing in blood and tumor.

In the original workflow: Between-group CDR3 differences, defined by clinicopathological status, yielded a distant-metastasis classifier for papillary thyroid cancer. Using MiXCR, TCRdb re-called clones from the PCR reads. What appears here as the V and J calls and clone size reflects TCRdb's work, not the paper's. The profile covers about 59,000 clones, with almost 30% appearing a single time and around 15% taken by the ten largest. This clone appeared a few times. Its antigen is as yet unknown. Until they underwent thyroid surgery, no patient had received any treatment. The CDR3 has 15 amino acids. Trimming took off 5 bases at V and 3 bases at J, with 14 bases between the two ends. Germline V CDR1 and CDR2: MNHNS, SASEGT.

The J gene is TRBJ2-1, the V gene TRBV6-1, with D perhaps TRBD1 (6 bases). Input material: blood. The TCR sequence derives from a female donor with papillary thyroid cancer or a benign thyroid nodule (not recorded which). Some clones in this sample may be carry-over from other donors' samples. The DNA of the CDR3 is TGTGCCAGCAGTAACGGACAGTTGGACTACAATGAGCAGTTCTTC. As protein: CASSNGQLDYNEQFF.